A selection of T cell receptor beta chains follows, all from one sample in a study of CD4 and CD8 cells across lung adenocarcinoma regions. Using its own MiXCR run on the PCR reads, TCRdb lists one record per CDR3 protein. The sample lists 13,000 or so distinct CDR3 sequences, 35% to 55% occurring once. The specimen sequenced was CD4+ T cells from the center of a lung tumor. All receptors come from a male donor with lung adenocarcinoma. The CD4 and CD8 labels of this study may be unreliable. CDR3s include the opening cysteine and the closing phenylalanine or tryptophan. Each record gives: J gene, V gene, CDR3 length, clone size, D gene, CDR3 protein, CDR3 DNA. A D gene is named only where the DNA matches it firmly. Some rows have no size entry. The others give once, few or many, or a class for an expanded clone.

>TRBJ2-5|TRBV7-3|16|.|.
CASGGSAGRHQETQYF
TGTGCCAGCGGGGGGAGCGCGGGCCGGCACCAAGAGACCCAGTACTTC
>TRBJ2-3|TRBV6-1|15|.|.
CARGKGGIGTDTQYF
TGTGCCAGGGGGAAAGGGGGGATAGGGACAGATACCCAGTATTTT
>TRBJ2-4|TRBV6-1|15|.|.
CAGSRRSRNKNTQYF
TGTGCCGGCAGTCGCAGGAGCCGTAACAAAAACACCCAGTACTTC
>TRBJ1-2|TRBV6-1|15|.|.
CAGGPAGVTNYGYTF
TGTGCCGGAGGGCCAGCTGGTGTGACTAACTATGGCTACACCTTC
>TRBJ2-2|TRBV6-1|16|.|.
CASSTDGLTNTGELFF
TGTGCCAGCAGCACCGATGGACTAACGAACACCGGGGAGCTGTTTTTT
>TRBJ2-5|TRBV27|17|.|.
CASSAGRGAREPETQYF
TGTGCCAGCAGTGCGGGGCGAGGGGCTCGTGAGCCAGAGACCCAGTACTTC
>TRBJ1-2|TRBV5-1|13|few|.
CASSLGQAYSYTF
TGCGCCAGCAGCTTGGGTCAGGCCTATAGCTACACCTTC
>TRBJ2-1|TRBV20-1|11|few|.
CSAYQIDEQFF
TGCAGTGCTTACCAAATCGATGAGCAGTTCTTC
>TRBJ2-5|TRBV7-2|13|many|.
CASSPQEAGTQYF
TGTGCCAGCAGCCCGCAAGAAGCTGGGACCCAGTACTTC
>TRBJ2-7|TRBV10-1|12|.|TRBD2
CASKAGAYEQYF
TGCGCCAGCAAGGCGGGAGCTTACGAGCAGTACTTC
>TRBJ2-7|TRBV6-1|12|medium-sized|.
CASSESGHEQYF
TGTGCCAGCAGTGAGTCGGGCCACGAGCAGTACTTC
>TRBJ1-1|TRBV6-5|14|few|.
CASSYSRRGTEAFF
TGTGCCAGCAGTTACTCACGTCGGGGCACTGAAGCTTTCTTT
>TRBJ2-7|TRBV5-1|15|.|.
CASSPGGTGTYEQYF
TGCGCCAGCAGCCCGGGAGGGACAGGGACTTACGAGCAGTACTTC
>TRBJ2-5|TRBV7-9|16|.|.
CASSARAGGYQETQYF
TGTGCCAGCAGCGCACGGGCCGGGGGCTACCAAGAGACCCAGTACTTC
>TRBJ2-7|TRBV10-1|13|.|.
CASSESREREQYF
TGCGCCAGCAGTGAGTCGAGAGAGCGCGAGCAGTACTTC
>TRBJ2-7|TRBV27|14|many|.
CASSSTGAAYEQYF
TGTGCCAGCAGTTCCACGGGGGCTGCCTACGAGCAGTACTTC
>TRBJ2-5|TRBV9|14|.|TRBD1
CASSVQGAGETQYF
TGTGCCAGCAGCGTACAGGGGGCCGGTGAGACCCAGTACTTC
>TRBJ2-1|TRBV6-1|16|.|.
CASRDRNYLGGNEQFF
TGTGCCAGCAGGGACAGGAATTATCTGGGGGGCAATGAGCAGTTCTTC
>TRBJ2-1|TRBV6-1|14|.|TRBD2
CASSGTSGTDTQFF
TGTGCCAGCAGTGGCACTAGCGGCACAGATACGCAGTTCTTC
>TRBJ2-5|TRBV27|15|large|TRBD1
CASRSWDSLKETQYF
TGTGCCAGCAGATCCTGGGACAGCCTAAAAGAGACCCAGTACTTC
>TRBJ2-3|TRBV6-5|14|.|TRBD1
CASRLGTDPDTQYF
TGTGCCAGCAGACTCGGGACAGACCCAGATACGCAGTATTTT
>TRBJ2-1|TRBV6-1|15|.|TRBD1
CASRRPGQGVNEQFF
TGTGCCAGCAGACGCCCGGGACAGGGAGTCAATGAGCAGTTCTTC
>TRBJ1-5|TRBV6-5|15|few|.
CASSSVGGSVQPQHF
TGTGCCAGCAGTTCTGTTGGTGGGTCAGTTCAGCCCCAGCATTTT
>TRBJ2-3|TRBV6-1|15|medium-sized|TRBD2
CASSDTAGERDTQYF
TGTGCCAGCAGTGATACAGCGGGAGAAAGAGATACGCAGTATTTT
>TRBJ2-1|TRBV27|16|.|TRBD1
CASSLRPGQGKSEQFF
TGTGCCAGCAGTTTAAGGCCGGGACAGGGAAAAAGTGAGCAGTTCTTC
>TRBJ2-2|TRBV6-1|15|once|.
CASRLQAGITEKQFF
TGTGCCAGCAGACTCCAGGCTGGGATTACAGAGAAGCAGTTTTTT
>TRBJ2-6|TRBV15|16|.|.
CAASRTVRAGANVLTF
TGTGCCGCCAGCAGGACGGTCCGGGCGGGGGCCAACGTCCTGACTTTC
>TRBJ2-7|TRBV6-5|14|.|.
CASSYREKPYEQYF
TGTGCCAGCAGTTACCGGGAGAAGCCCTACGAGCAGTACTTC
>TRBJ2-5|TRBV10-3|14|.|.
CAGGGGRDPDTQYF
TGTGCGGGGGGCGGGGGCCGTGACCCAGATACCCAGTACTTC
>TRBJ2-3|TRBV6-1|16|.|.
CASSEEEGQGAGEQYF
TGTGCCAGCAGTGAGGAGGAGGGCCAGGGTGCCGGTGAGCAGTATTTT
>TRBJ2-4|TRBV6-1|18|once|TRBD2
CASSEAGRGGRDKNIQYF
TGTGCCAGCAGTGAAGCGGGGCGGGGGGGCCGTGACAAAAACATTCAGTACTTC
>TRBJ1-2|TRBV6-1|15|.|TRBD1
CASRDRGNTNYGYTF
TGTGCCAGCAGGGACAGGGGAAATACTAACTATGGCTACACCTTC
>TRBJ2-5|TRBV6-2/TRBV6-3|15|.|TRBD2
CAAGESGGGTDTQYF
TGTGCCGCGGGAGAGAGTGGCGGCGGCACAGATACCCAGTACTTC
>TRBJ2-1|TRBV27|15|medium-sized|TRBD1
CASSLQGVSWNEQFF
TGTGCCAGCAGTTTACAGGGGGTTAGTTGGAATGAGCAGTTCTTC
>TRBJ2-1|TRBV6-5|16|medium-sized|.
CASSFRDPASYNEQFF
TGTGCCAGCAGTTTCCGTGACCCTGCATCCTACAATGAGCAGTTCTTC
>TRBJ2-5|TRBV7-2|14|few|TRBD2
CAGSGGRDQETQYF
TGTGCCGGGAGCGGGGGCCGTGACCAAGAGACGCAGTATTTC